The present T cell receptor (beta chain) was sequenced within a study of PD-1 blockade in classical Hodgkin lymphoma. The study's findings and limits: Complete responders showed a baseline diversity that resembled the diversity of newly diagnosed patients.

About this clone: What it binds is unknown.

Some clones are missing from TCRdb's copy, which holds only in-frame ones; the method was immunoSEQ multiplex PCR. The sample lists under 50,000 clones; around three fifths were seen once. The length of the CDR3 is 13 residues. Per the germline V gene, CDR1 is SNHLY and CDR2 is FYNNEI. Trimming removed 3 bases at V and 4 bases at J, with 7 bases between. Time point specified: cycle 4 day 1 (C4D1), after five to seven weeks of nivolumab. Each patient experienced a relapse that followed autologous stem cell transplantation, and brentuximab vedotin exposure varied. The receptor was derived from a human donor with classical Hodgkin lymphoma. The sample was peripheral blood mononuclear cells (PBMCs), taken before the fourth cycle of nivolumab. This chain uses TRBV2 with TRBJ2-1; no clear D. As DNA, the CDR3 is TGTGCCAGCAGTGAGTGGAGATACAATGAGCAGTTCTTC. Amino acids: CASSEWRYNEQFF.